This T cell receptor beta chain was identified in a study of T cells after yellow fever vaccination. This clonotype appeared a few times. TCRdb called the 5' RACE reads again in MiXCR, with one record for every CDR3 protein. The data show some 70,000 distinct CDR3 sequences, just over 6.5% seen once. The clonotype comes from a young man who received the YFV17D yellow fever vaccine. The sample was CD8+ T cells sorted from PBMCs, taken roughly seven weeks after the first yellow fever vaccination.

CDR3 residues: CAISEGQRGGLAGEQFF. The DNA of the CDR3 is TGTGCCATCAGTGAAGGGCAGCGGGGGGGACTTGCGGGTGAGCAGTTCTTC. The chain uses TRBV10-3 and TRBJ2-1, with 10 nucleotides matching TRBD2. Germline V gives CDR1 ENHRY, CDR2 SYGVKD. V lost 3 bases to trimming and J lost 9 bases; unmatched junction nucleotides: 14. The CDR3 runs to 17 residues.